The 27 T cell receptor beta chains in this list originate from one sample, sequenced in a study of T cells after yellow fever vaccination. TCRdb analysed the 5' RACE reads with MiXCR anew, one entry per CDR3 protein. Of 60,000 to 85,000 distinct CDR3 sequences in the sample, approximately 7.7% are singletons; the top ten hold 30% to 40%. The source material was CD8+ T cells sorted from PBMCs, sampled 4 to 6 days after the first yellow fever vaccination. Receptors originate from a man aged 18 to 29 who received the YFV17D yellow fever vaccine.

The J gene is TRBJ2-3, the V gene TRBV5-4; TRBD2 is a possible D gene (7 bases). Trimming took 10 bases from V and 6 from J, leaving 24 bases between them. Germline V CDR1 and CDR2: SGHNT, YYREEE (reference sequence). This CDR3 has 15 residues. In DNA form, the CDR3 reads TGTGCCCTTAGCTGGGCCGGGGGGCCGGCGGATACGCAGTATTTT. It encodes CALSWAGGPADTQYF.

This clonotype was found a few times. V usage is TRBV3-1 and J usage is TRBJ1-1; 7 positions match TRBD1. This CDR3 is 15 amino acids long. V shed 4 bases and J 7 bases; nucleotides not matched to a gene: 12. Germline V CDR1 and CDR2: LGHDT, YNNKEL (reference sequence). In nucleotides, the CDR3 is TGTGCCAGCAGCCCTTTTGCAGGGGGGGCCCTTGAAGCTTTCTTT. This sequence encodes CASSPFAGGALEAFF.

The gene calls are TRBV20-1 and TRBJ1-3, with D perhaps TRBD1 (5 bases). The CDR3 totals 13 residues. Germline V gene lookup returns CDR1 DFQATT and CDR2 SNEGSKA (reference sequence). Trimming left V 7 bases short and J 4 bases short, with 14 bases between. The CDR3 sequence is CSVLGGWGNTIYF. For the CDR3, the DNA is TGCAGTGTGCTCGGGGGTTGGGGAAACACCATATATTTT.

This clonotype came up many times. The V call is TRBV12-3 or TRBV12-4, the J call TRBJ2-1, with D hard to call. The CDR3 is 12 amino acids. Trimming stripped 6 bases from V and 10 bases from J, with 13 bases between. The CDR3 sequence is CASSPRPKEQFF. The DNA of the CDR3 is TGTGCCAGCAGCCCAAGGCCTAAGGAGCAGTTCTTC.

A few counts support this clonotype. This chain uses TRBV6-1 with TRBJ2-7; D is tentatively TRBD1 or TRBD2 (6 bases each). This CDR3 spans 13 amino acids. V was trimmed by 4 bases and J by 4 bases, leaving 11 bases between them. CDR1 is MNHNS and CDR2 is SASEGT in the germline V gene. In nucleotides, the CDR3 is TGTGCCAGCAGTGCCACAGGGACTTACGAGCAGTACGTC. It encodes CASSATGTYEQYV.

This clonotype occurred many times. This chain connects TRBV12-5 to TRBJ1-5, with 11 bases matching TRBD1. V dropped 3 bases and J dropped 6; count of bases not matched to a gene: 4. The CDR3 extends over 15 amino acids. From germline, CDR1 is LGHNT and CDR2 FRNRAP. DNA of the CDR3: TGTGCTAGTGGTTTCGGGACAGGGGGTAGTCAGCCCCAGCATTTT. This translates into CASGFGTGGSQPQHF.

This clonotype appeared many times. The chain is built from TRBV4-3 and TRBJ2-1, with D perhaps being TRBD1 or TRBD2 (5 bases each). This CDR3 comprises 16 residues. V lost 0 bases and J 2 bases, leaving 11 bases between the germline ends. Per the germline V gene, CDR1 is LGHNA and CDR2 is YSLEER. The CDR3 bases are TGCGCCAGCAGCCAAGATAACGGGGACCCCTACAATGAGCAGTTCTTC. Amino acids: CASSQDNGDPYNEQFF.

This clonotype was observed at least ten times. The chain uses TRBV7-9 and TRBJ2-1; D unresolved. V lost 5 bases, J lost 5 bases, and 13 bases lay in between. CDR3 length: 14 amino acids. The germline gives CDR1 SEHNR, CDR2 FQNEAQ (reference sequence). The CDR3 DNA is TGTGCCAGCAGCCCTCCGGGCTTCAACAATGAGCAGTTCTTC. The encoded protein is CASSPPGFNNEQFF. Supplemented by reference TRBV7-9 and TRBJ2-1, the full variable domain reads DTGVSQNPRHKITKRGQNVTFRCDPISEHNRLYWYRQTLGQGPEFLTYFQNEAQLEKSRLLSDRFSAERPKGSFSTLEIQRTEQGDSAMYLCASSPPGFNNEQFFGPGTRLTVL.

This clonotype was observed at least ten times. V is TRBV7-9 and J is TRBJ1-1; D perhaps matches TRBD1 (6 bases). The CDR3 is 11 residues long. Trimming shortened V by 5 bases and J by 7 bases, and 8 bases separated the two germline ends. CDR1 and CDR2 (germline): SEHNR, FQNEAQ (reference sequence). This chain's CDR3 is CASSLQGEAFF. CDR3 coding DNA: TGTGCCAGCAGCCTACAGGGTGAAGCTTTCTTT.

This clonotype was detected a few times. The chain carries TRBV6-5 and TRBJ2-7, with TRBD1 identical over 8 bases. From germline, CDR1 is MNHEY and CDR2 SVGAGI. After removal of 6 bases from V and 3 bases from J, the junction contained 7 bases not matched to a gene. The CDR3 spans 14 residues. The CDR3 loop reads CASSYGQGNYEQYV. The DNA for the CDR3 is TGTGCCAGCAGCTACGGACAGGGCAACTACGAGCAGTACGTC.

This clonotype occurred many times. The V gene is TRBV2, the J gene TRBJ2-5, with 11 bases matching TRBD2. The germline CDR1 and CDR2 sequences are SNHLY and FYNNEI. This CDR3 has 18 amino acids. Trimming at V came to 6 bases and at J to 5 bases, leaving 17 bases not matched to a gene. The CDR3 is CASSAANWVAGGRETQYF. The CDR3 nucleotides read TGTGCCAGCAGCGCCGCCAATTGGGTAGCGGGGGGGCGGGAGACCCAGTACTTC.

This clonotype was recorded a few times. The V gene is TRBV3-1, the J gene TRBJ2-5, with D maybe TRBD1 (5 bases). The CDR3 extends over 14 amino acids. Germline lookup yields CDR1 LGHDT and CDR2 YNNKEL (reference sequence). Trimming left V 2 bases short and J 4 bases short, with 11 bases between. CDR3 protein: CASSQLLRGETQYF. CDR3 coding DNA: TGTGCCAGCAGCCAACTGTTAAGGGGAGAGACCCAGTACTTC.

With regard to this clonotype: This may come from a read error, since a much larger clone is one base off. V and J are TRBV4-3 and TRBJ2-1; D gene ambiguous. Germline V gene data show CDR1 as LGHNA and CDR2 as YSLEER. There are 13 residues in the CDR3. Trimming stripped 3 bases from V and 7 bases from J, with 10 bases between. The CDR3 loop is CASSHAQRNEQFF. As DNA, the CDR3 is TGCGCCAGCAGCCACGCCCAGAGGAATGAGCAGTTCTTC.

The V and J genes are TRBV25-1 and TRBJ2-7; D possibly corresponds to TRBD2 (5 bases). This CDR3 is built from 12 residues. V was trimmed by 6 bases and J by 4 bases, leaving 10 bases between them. The germline V gene has CDR1 MGHDK and CDR2 SYGVNS. DNA of the CDR3: TGTGCCAGCAGGGCCGGGATTTACGAGCAGTACTTC. It translates to CASRAGIYEQYF.

V gene TRBV20-1 combines with J gene TRBJ2-7; 8 bases are a match to TRBD2. Germline CDR1 DFQATT, CDR2 SNEGSKA (reference sequence). V lost 3 bases to trimming and J lost 2 bases; unmatched junction nucleotides: 3. The CDR3 covers 13 residues. As DNA, the CDR3 is TGCAGTGCTAGCGGGGGGGCTGCCTACGAGCAGTACTTC. It yields the protein CSASGGAAYEQYF.

V is TRBV11-2 and J is TRBJ2-7, with unresolved D. The V gene's germline CDR1 is SGHAT and CDR2 FQNNGV. The length of the CDR3 is 13 residues. Trimming stripped 1 base from V and 4 bases from J, with 8 bases between. The CDR3 spells CASSLVLAYEQYF. Written as DNA, the CDR3 is TGTGCCAGCAGCTTAGTTTTAGCTTACGAGCAGTACTTC.

This clonotype was seen ten or more times. This chain joins TRBV6-6 and TRBJ2-3; D not resolved. CDR3 size: 11 residues. The V end lost 3 bases, the J end lost 5 bases, and 3 bases lay between the germline ends. CDR1 MNHNY and CDR2 SVGAGI come from the germline V gene (reference sequence). The CDR3: CASSYLDTQYF. The CDR3 nucleotides read TGTGCCAGCAGTTATCTAGATACGCAGTATTTT.

The chain joins TRBV6-5 to TRBJ2-5; D tentatively fits TRBD1 or TRBD2 (5 bases each). V was shortened by 6 bases and J by 4 bases, with 15 bases between the two germline ends. The CDR3 sequence is 14 residues long. Per the germline V gene, CDR1 is MNHEY and CDR2 is SVGAGI. The CDR3 DNA follows: TGTGCCAGCAGGGGTGGGGGTTGGGGAGAGACCCAGTACTTC. Amino acid sequence: CASRGGGWGETQYF.

This clonotype was detected a few times. This chain uses TRBV7-8 with TRBJ2-3; weak D call: TRBD2 (6 bases). V lost 1 base to trimming and J lost 2 bases, with 13 bases between them. CDR3 length equals 16 residues. Germline CDR1 SGHVS, CDR2 FQNEAQ. The DNA for the CDR3 is TGTGCCAGCAGCTTAGGCGGGGACCCCTACACAGATACGCAGTATTTT. Translation: CASSLGGDPYTDTQYF.

This clonotype was detected only a few times. The V call is TRBV19, the J call TRBJ2-1; 9 bases are shared with TRBD2. After removal of 3 bases from V and 8 bases from J, the junction contained 5 bases not matched to a gene. The CDR3 is 14 residues long. Germline CDR1 LNHDA, CDR2 SQIVND (reference sequence). The CDR3 bases are TGTGCCAGTAGTATGGCTAGCGGGGTCCATGAGCAGTTCTTC. This sequence encodes CASSMASGVHEQFF.

This chain uses TRBV4-1 with TRBJ2-2; D gene uncertain. In germline, CDR1 is MGHRA, CDR2 YSYEKL. There are 14 residues in the CDR3. V lost 4 bases to trimming and J lost 2 bases, with 8 bases between them. CDR3 residues: CASSPVINTGELFF. The DNA of the CDR3 is TGCGCCAGCAGCCCGGTCATCAACACCGGGGAGCTGTTTTTT.

There are many counts of this clonotype. For the CDR3, the DNA is TGTGCCAGCAGCCAAGGGACAGGGGGCGCGTCCTATAATTCACCCCTCCACTTT. Residues: CASSQGTGGASYNSPLHF. The chain employs TRBV4-2 and TRBJ1-6; 11 bases match TRBD1. The CDR3 totals 18 residues. The V gene end was trimmed by 1 base and the J gene end by 1 base; junction bases not matched to a gene: 3. The germline V gene encodes CDR1 LGHNA and CDR2 YNFKEQ.

In this sample, this clonotype turned up a few times. The rearrangement joins TRBV5-1 to TRBJ2-1, with TRBD1 matching 10 bases. Germline V CDR1 and CDR2: SGHRS, YFSETQ. Germline trimming cut 3 bases from V and 5 bases from J; bases unmatched to any gene: 2. The CDR3 sequence is 14 residues long. Here the CDR3 reads CASSWGTGDNEQFF. CDR3 nucleotides: TGCGCCAGCAGCTGGGGGACAGGGGACAATGAGCAGTTCTTC.

This clonotype showed up just a few times. The V call is TRBV30, the J call TRBJ2-7, with TRBD1 matching 7 bases. V lost 2 bases, J lost 2 bases, and 0 bases stayed unmatched. Germline CDR1 and CDR2: GTSNPN and SVGIG (reference sequence). There are 12 residues in the CDR3. CDR3 DNA: TGTGCCTGGAGTCAGGGGGCCTACGAGCAGTACTTC. This encodes CAWSQGAYEQYF.

The sample holds many counts of this clonotype. The chain joins TRBV5-1 to TRBJ1-1; 8 positions match TRBD1. The V gene's germline CDR1 is SGHRS and CDR2 YFSETQ. The trim removed 4 bases at V and 4 bases at J, leaving 9 bases unmatched. This CDR3 is built from 15 residues. In DNA form, the CDR3 reads TGCGCCAGCAGCCCGGGGACAGGACTCGCCACTGAAGCTTTCTTT. Amino acid sequence: CASSPGTGLATEAFF. The full variable domain, in which reference TRBV5-1 and TRBJ1-1 provide the parts outside the CDR3, is KAGVTQTPRYLIKTRGQQVTLSCSPISGHRSVSWYQQTPGQGLQFLFEYFSETQRNKGNFPGRFSGRQFSNSRSEMNVSTLELGDSALYLCASSPGTGLATEAFFGQGTRLTVV.

This clonotype was counted between two and nine times. This chain connects TRBV19 to TRBJ2-1, with TRBD2 matching over 7 bases. The CDR3 runs 19 residues. The V gene end was trimmed by 5 bases and the J gene end by 5 bases; junction bases not matched to a gene: 21. Germline V gene data show CDR1 as LNHDA and CDR2 as SQIVND (reference sequence). CDR3 bases: TGTGCCAGTAGTTACGAGCCCTCCCTTGGCGGGGGAGAACACAATGAGCAGTTCTTC. Amino acid sequence: CASSYEPSLGGGEHNEQFF.

The chain recombines TRBV12-3 or TRBV12-4 with TRBJ2-7, with D unclear. The length of the CDR3 is 13 residues. Trimming pared 9 bases from V and 2 bases from J, leaving 14 bases between. The CDR3 spells CARSNWMPYEQYF. CDR3 DNA: TGTGCCAGGAGTAATTGGATGCCCTACGAGCAGTACTTC.